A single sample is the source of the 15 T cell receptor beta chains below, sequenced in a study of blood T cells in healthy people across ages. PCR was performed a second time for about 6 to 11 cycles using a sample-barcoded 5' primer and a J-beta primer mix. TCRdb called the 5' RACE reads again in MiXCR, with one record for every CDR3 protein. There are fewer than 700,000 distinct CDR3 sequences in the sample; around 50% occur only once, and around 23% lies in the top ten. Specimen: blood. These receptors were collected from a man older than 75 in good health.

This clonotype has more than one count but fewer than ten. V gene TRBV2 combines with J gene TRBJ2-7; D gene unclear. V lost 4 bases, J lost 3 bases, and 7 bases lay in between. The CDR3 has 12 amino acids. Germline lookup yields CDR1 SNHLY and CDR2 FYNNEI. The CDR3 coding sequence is TGTGCCAGCAGTGCCGAGAACTACGAGCAGTACTTC. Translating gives CASSAENYEQYF.

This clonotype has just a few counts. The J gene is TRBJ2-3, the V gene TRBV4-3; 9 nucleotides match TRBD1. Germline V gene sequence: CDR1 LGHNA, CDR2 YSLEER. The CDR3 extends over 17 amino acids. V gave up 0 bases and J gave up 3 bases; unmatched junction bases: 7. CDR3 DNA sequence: TGCGCCAGCAGCCAAGAACAGGGGGCCGTTCGTACAGATACGCAGTATTTT. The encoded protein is CASSQEQGAVRTDTQYF.

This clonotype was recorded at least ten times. The CDR3 DNA is TGTGCCAGCAGCCAACAAGGACTAGCGGGACGCCGGGAGAGTGAGCAGTTCTTC. This encodes CASSQQGLAGRRESEQFF. The chain couples TRBV4-2 to TRBJ2-1; 12 nucleotides agree with TRBD2. V trimming: 2 bases; J trimming: 9 bases; junction bases outside the gene matches: 14. The CDR3 is 18 amino acids. Germline assignment: CDR1 LGHNA and CDR2 YNFKEQ.

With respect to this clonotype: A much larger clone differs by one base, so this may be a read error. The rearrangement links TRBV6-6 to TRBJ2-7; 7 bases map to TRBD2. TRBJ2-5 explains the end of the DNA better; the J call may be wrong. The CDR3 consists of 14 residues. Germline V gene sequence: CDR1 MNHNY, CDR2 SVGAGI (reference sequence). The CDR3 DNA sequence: TGTGCCAGCAGTTACGGCGGGGGAGGGGAGACCCAGTACTTC. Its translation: CASSYGGGGETQYF.

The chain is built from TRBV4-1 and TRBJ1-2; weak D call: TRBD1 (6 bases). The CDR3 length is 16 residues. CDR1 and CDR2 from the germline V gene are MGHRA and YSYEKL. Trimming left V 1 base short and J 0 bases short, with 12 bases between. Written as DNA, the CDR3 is TGCGCCAGCAGCCAAGCCGGGACACTAACTAACTATGGCTACACCTTC. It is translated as CASSQAGTLTNYGYTF.

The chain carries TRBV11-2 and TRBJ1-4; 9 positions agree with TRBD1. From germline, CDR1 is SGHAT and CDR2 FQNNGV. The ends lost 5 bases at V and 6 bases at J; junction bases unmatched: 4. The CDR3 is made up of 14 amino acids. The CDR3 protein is CASSERTGDEKLFF. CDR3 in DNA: TGTGCCAGCAGCGAACGGACAGGGGATGAAAAACTGTTTTTT.

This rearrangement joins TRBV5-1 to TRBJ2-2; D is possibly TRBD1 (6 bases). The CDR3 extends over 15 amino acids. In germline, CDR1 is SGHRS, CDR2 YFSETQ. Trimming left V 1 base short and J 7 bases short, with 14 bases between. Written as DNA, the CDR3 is TGCGCCAGCAGCTTGCTGGGGGCGTACATCGGGGAGCTGTTTTTT. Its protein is CASSLLGAYIGELFF.

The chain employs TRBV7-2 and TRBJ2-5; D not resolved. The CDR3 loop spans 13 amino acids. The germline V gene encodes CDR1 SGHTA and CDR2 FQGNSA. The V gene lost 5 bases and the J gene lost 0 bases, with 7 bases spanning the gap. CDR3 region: CASSRRYQETQYF. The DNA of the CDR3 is TGTGCCAGCAGCAGACGATACCAAGAGACCCAGTACTTC.

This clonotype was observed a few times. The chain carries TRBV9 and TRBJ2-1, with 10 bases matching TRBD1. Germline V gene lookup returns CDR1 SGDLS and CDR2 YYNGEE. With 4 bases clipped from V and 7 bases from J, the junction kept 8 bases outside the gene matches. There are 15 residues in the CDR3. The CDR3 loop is CASSPPGQGWNEQFF. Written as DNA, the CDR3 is TGTGCCAGCAGCCCCCCGGGACAGGGGTGGAATGAGCAGTTCTTC. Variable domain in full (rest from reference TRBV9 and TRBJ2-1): DSGVTQTPKHLITATGQRVTLRCSPRSGDLSVYWYQQSLDQGLQFLIQYYNGEERAKGNILERFSAQQFPDLHSELNLSSLELGDSALYFCASSPPGQGWNEQFFGPGTRLTVL.

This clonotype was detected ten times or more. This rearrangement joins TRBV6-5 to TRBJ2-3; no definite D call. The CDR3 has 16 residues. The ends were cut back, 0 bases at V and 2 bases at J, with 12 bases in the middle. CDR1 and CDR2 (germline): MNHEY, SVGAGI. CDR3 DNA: TGTGCCAGCAGTTACTCGATGGGGTCTGTCACAGATACGCAGTATTTT. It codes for CASSYSMGSVTDTQYF.

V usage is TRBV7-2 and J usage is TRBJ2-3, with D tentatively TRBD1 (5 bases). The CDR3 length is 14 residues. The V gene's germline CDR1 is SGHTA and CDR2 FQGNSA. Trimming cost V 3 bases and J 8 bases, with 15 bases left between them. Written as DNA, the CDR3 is TGTGCCAGCAGCTTTGGGGCCAGCCACGGTACGCAGTATTTT. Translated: CASSFGASHGTQYF.

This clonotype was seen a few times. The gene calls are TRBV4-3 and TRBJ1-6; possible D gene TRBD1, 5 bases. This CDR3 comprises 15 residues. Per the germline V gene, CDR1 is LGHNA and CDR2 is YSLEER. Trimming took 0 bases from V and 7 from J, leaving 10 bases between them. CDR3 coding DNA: TGCGCCAGCAGCCAAGATCGAGGGGTCAATTCACCCCTCCACTTT. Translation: CASSQDRGVNSPLHF.

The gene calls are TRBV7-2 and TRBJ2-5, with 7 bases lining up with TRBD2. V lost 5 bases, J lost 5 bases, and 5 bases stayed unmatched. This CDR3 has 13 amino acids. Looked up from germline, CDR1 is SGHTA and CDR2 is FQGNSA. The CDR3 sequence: CASSVGSGETQYF. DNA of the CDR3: TGTGCCAGCAGCGTAGGTAGCGGGGAGACCCAGTACTTC.

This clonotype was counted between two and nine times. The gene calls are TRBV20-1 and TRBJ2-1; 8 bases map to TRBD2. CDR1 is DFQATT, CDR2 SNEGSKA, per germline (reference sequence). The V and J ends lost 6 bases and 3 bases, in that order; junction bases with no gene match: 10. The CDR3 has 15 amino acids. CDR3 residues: CSAAPGGGRYNEQFF. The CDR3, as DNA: TGCAGTGCCGCCCCGGGCGGGGGGCGCTACAATGAGCAGTTCTTC.

DNA for the CDR3: TGTGCCAGCAGCTACCCGACTAGCGGGGTGGCTGAGACCCAGTACTTC. Translating gives CASSYPTSGVAETQYF. The chain couples TRBV7-9 to TRBJ2-7; 11 bases are a match to TRBD2. TRBJ2-5 explains the end of the DNA better; the J call may be wrong. Looked up from germline, CDR1 is SEHNR and CDR2 is FQNEAQ (reference sequence). This CDR3 comprises 16 residues.